A selection of T cell receptor beta chains follows, all from one sample in a study of shared clonotypes between healthy human individuals. TCRdb keeps only in-frame clones here, not all; method: immunoSEQ multiplex PCR. The table shows roughly 1,800,000 clones, with roughly 95% occurring only once. Material: naive CD8+ T cells sorted from blood. The source is a young man in good health. Each CDR3 is given with its conserved first and last residue. The D gene is left open where the match is weak.

>.|TRBV5-4
CASSSDNEQFF
>.|TRBV5-6
CASSFVLDSPAETQYF
>TRBD2|TRBV29-1
CSVDGLAGEDTQYF
>.|TRBV19
CASSMGVSTDTQYF
>.|TRBV9
CASSVNGGSYNEQFF
>.|TRBV7-3
CASSLRDGGGREQYF
>.|TRBV29-1
CSVDLQGTGELFF
>TRBD1|TRBV19
CAEDRDYEQYF
>TRBD2|TRBV19
CASSMGAGGPQETQYF
>.|TRBV7-6
CASSLYSASDQETQYF
>.|TRBV5-8
CASSARRDDNYGYTF
>.|TRBV5-1
CAKLGGTPLHF
>.|TRBV27
CASSLVDRSSEAFF
>TRBD1|TRBV7-9
CASSTSGGDRGHEQYF
>.|TRBV7-6
CASSLAGGGETQYF
>TRBD1|TRBV4-1
CASSQTTGPLNTEAFF
>TRBD2|TRBV6-5
CASRLAAHGANVLTF
>.|TRBV7-2
CASSWGVSSYEQYF
>.|TRBV5-1
CASSLSYLYNEQFF
>.|TRBV4-1
CASGGAMGPSYNEQFF
>.|TRBV30
CAWSSDSGEQFF
>TRBD1|TRBV7-9
CASGDSLHATNEKLFF
>TRBD1|TRBV7-9
CASSLAPGTAYEQYF
>.|TRBV5-8
CASSLPLSYEQYF
>TRBD2|TRBV5-1
CASSGGLAGPSYNEQFF
>TRBD2|TRBV28
CASSLAGSGELLESVGTDTQYF
>.|TRBV7-9
CASSLGREDYGYTF
>TRBD1|TRBV15
CATSIPEGAEDTQYF
>.|TRBV27
CASSHQVTYEQYF
>.|TRBV9
CASSGRDTTYEQYF
>.|TRBV5-1
CASSPGPGAGTEAFF